This T cell receptor beta chain came from a study of CD8+ T cells in alopecia areata. General study results and limits: Relative to normal scalp, lesional scalp, especially alopecia totalis/universalis, showed higher clonality. Normal skin's resident alphabeta T cells are sequenced alongside lesional scalp T cells.

The CDR3 loop spans 15 amino acids. The germline V gene has CDR1 SGDLS and CDR2 YYNGEE. The ends were cut back, 6 bases at V and 1 base at J, with 13 bases in the middle. Extraction of RNA preceded its reverse transcription into cDNA, which served as the sequencing template. TCRdb's copy holds only in-frame clones and misses some; the assay was immunoSEQ multiplex PCR. The table includes around 150,000 clones, approximately 60% detected once. In its sample, this clone was seen a few times. The antigen is not known. Sorting of CD4+ and CD8+ T cells was performed on PBMCs. The chain has TRBV9 and TRBJ2-2, with D possibly matching TRBD1 (6 bases). Sequencing was done on a sample of CD8+ T cells sorted from blood. This clonotype was obtained from a human donor in good health. Here the CDR3 DNA reads TGTGCCAGCACCCAGTGGGACAAGAACACCGGGGAGCTGTTTTTT. The encoded protein is CASTQWDKNTGELFF.